Sequencing of this T cell receptor (beta chain) was carried out in a study of cytomegalovirus exposure and HLA in healthy donors. Study observations and caveats: Within a later analysis, the majority of CMV-associated TCR beta chains appeared HLA-restricted. Reportedly, HLA-A and HLA-B alleles of most subjects were accurately predicted from TCR beta. Associated with cytomegalovirus, according to the listing, were 150 to 200 TCR beta chains. Apart from CMV serostatus, no immune exposure information was available.

On this clone: As yet, its antigen is unknown.

It was with 60 Vbeta and 13 Jbeta primers that the PCR ran. Sequencing was performed with immunoSEQ multiplex PCR; in TCRdb, only in-frame clones are kept and a portion is missing. Seen here are some 150,000 clones, around 75% observed once, and the top ten hold around 7%. The CDR3 runs 11 residues. Germline V lookup: CDR1 DFQATT, CDR2 SNEGSKA (reference sequence). V dropped 3 bases and J dropped 3 bases, with 6 bases sitting between them. V usage is TRBV20-1 and J usage is TRBJ2-7; D is unresolved. Material for sequencing was PBMCs. The origin of this receptor is a man aged 25 to 40 in good health and CMV-seronegative. The chain's CDR3 is CSASFHYEQYF. As DNA, the CDR3 is TGCAGTGCTAGTTTCCACTACGAGCAGTACTTC.